This T cell receptor (beta chain) was sequenced for a study of T-cell memory formation after mild COVID-19. This clonotype has a handful of counts. The antigen is unknown. UMIs and sample barcodes were carried by the TCR alpha and TCR beta cDNA libraries that 5'RACE produced using constant-segment primers. One entry per CDR3 protein, called by TCRdb with MiXCR from the 5' RACE reads. In the table there are fewer than 60,000 distinct CDR3 sequences, 25% to 35% of which are singletons. Trimming left V 8 bases short and J 4 bases short, with 15 bases between. The germline V gene has CDR1 SNHLY and CDR2 FYNNEI. The CDR3 sequence is 13 residues long. Whole-study findings and limits: Contracting clones from day 15 to 85 showed balanced CD4/CD8; later expanders favored CD4+. What remained unconfirmed was the SARS-CoV-2 specificity of second-wave clones peaking on day 37.

The origin of this receptor is a man aged 18-30 years who had mild COVID-19 (a few samples of this study predate the infection). Cell type and time point are not known. The gene calls are TRBV2 and TRBJ2-7; D not certain. The sequenced sample consisted of PBMCs or a T cell subset sorted from them (not recorded which). The CDR3 reads CASVREINYEQYV. In DNA form, the CDR3 reads TGTGCCAGCGTAAGAGAAATTAATTACGAGCAGTACGTC.